This record concerns one T cell receptor beta chain sequence. Its antigen is as yet unknown. This entry comes from a study of long-term antiretroviral therapy in people with HIV. Overall study results and limits: The repertoire was dominated at all time points by clones expanded before ART.

In the United States, treatment was given to all participants with HIV. There are 11 residues in the CDR3. Germline V gene sequence: CDR1 SGHVS, CDR2 FNYEAQ. Trimming shortened V by 1 base and J by 8 bases, and 5 bases separated the two germline ends. The assay, immunoSEQ v3.0, was run at survey level. Samples were sequenced targeting 40,000-50,000 T-cell genomes each. TCRdb's copy holds only in-frame clones and misses some; the assay was immunoSEQ multiplex PCR. The sample includes roughly 25,000 clones, roughly 77% of them seen just once. This specimen consisted of unsorted PBMCs, obtained 0.5 years after starting antiretroviral therapy. This sequence originates from a woman in her thirties or forties with HIV. The chain combines TRBV7-6 with TRBJ1-2, with D perhaps matching TRBD1 (5 bases). This chain's CDR3 is CASSLGDGYTF. Written as DNA, the CDR3 is TGTGCCAGCAGCTTAGGGGACGGCTACACCTTC.